This T cell receptor (beta chain) is drawn from a study of vaccination effects on CD4 cells after COVID-19. Study details: Median timing of post-vaccine samples was 72 days after the second dose. Overall study results and limits: Only a single clone (1 of 255 vaccine-induced clones in healthy vaccinees) cross-reacted with common cold coronaviruses. At late timepoints after vaccination, vaccine- and infection-induced clones shrank markedly.

Generated by immunoSEQ multiplex PCR, the TCRdb table keeps only in-frame clones and is missing some. The top ten hold over 7.5% of the sample, which has about 24,000 clones, around 79% seen once. ViraFEST used viral peptide pools to expand antigen-specific CD4+ T cells before sequencing. Investigators separated out CD4+ T cells once approximately 10 days of culture had passed. Everyone in the study got two shots of either the BNT162b2 or mRNA-1273 vaccine. This clone was detected once. The target antigen is unknown. Germline values: CDR1 LGHDT, CDR2 YNNKEL (reference sequence). The length of the CDR3 is 17 residues. Deletions cut 0 bases from V and 1 base from J, with 15 bases between.

The chain links TRBV3-1 (or the pseudogene TRBV3-2) to TRBJ1-2; possible D gene TRBD1, 5 bases. The receptor was derived from a human donor who received a COVID-19 vaccine. Material: CD4+ T cells from PBMCs cultured with SARS-CoV-2 spike peptides, obtained after COVID-19 vaccination. Here the CDR3 reads CASSQDREPGNNYGYTF. CDR3 DNA sequence: TGTGCCAGCAGCCAAGATCGGGAGCCAGGGAATAACTATGGCTACACCTTC.